This is a list of T cell receptor beta chains from one sample in a study of T cell changes during pregnancy in multiple sclerosis. Measured with immunoSEQ multiplex PCR; TCRdb has only the in-frame clones, and not every one. The sample consists of fewer than 150,000 clones, 90% to 96% of them appearing once. This specimen consisted of peripheral blood, obtained after pregnancy. These receptors were collected from a female donor with multiple sclerosis, enrolled in a pregnancy study. The CDR3 runs from the conserved cysteine through the conserved F or W. D genes are given only for firm matches. For some rows the clone size is stated as once, few or many, or as a class when expanded; others skip it.

DNA	CDR3	length	V	D	J	size
TGTGCCAGCAGCCCCGGTAGAGGGGACAGGGCTAACGAGCAGTACTTC	CASSPGRGDRANEQYF	16	TRBV11-3	TRBD1	TRBJ2-7	NA
TGTGCCAGCAGCCAATTTGACAGGGGAGAGACCCAGTACTTC	CASSQFDRGETQYF	14	TRBV16	TRBD1	TRBJ2-5	once
TGTGCCAGTAAAGGACTAGCGGTCAACGAGCAGTACTTC	CASKGLAVNEQYF	13	TRBV27	TRBD2	TRBJ2-7	NA
TGTGCCACCAGCAGAACCCCTCTCACTAGCGGGAGGAAGAATGAGCAGTTCTTC	CATSRTPLTSGRKNEQFF	18	TRBV15	TRBD2	TRBJ2-1	NA
TGCAGTGTATCGTTGAACACTGAAGCTTTCTTT	CSVSLNTEAFF	11	TRBV20-1	NA	TRBJ1-1	once
TGTGCCAGCAGCCAGACAGGGGGCCCTATCTACGAGCAGTACTTC	CASSQTGGPIYEQYF	15	TRBV9	TRBD1	TRBJ2-7	NA
TGTGCCAGCAGCTTAGCGCCCGGGTTGAGGGAAAAACTGTTTTTT	CASSLAPGLREKLFF	15	TRBV7-2	NA	TRBJ1-4	once
TGTGCCTGGTACCAGGGGGATGGCTACACCTTC	CAWYQGDGYTF	11	TRBV30	TRBD1	TRBJ1-2	NA
TGTGCCAGCAGCCTAGCGGATGGGTACAATGAGCAGTTCTTC	CASSLADGYNEQFF	14	TRBV7-3	TRBD2	TRBJ2-1	NA
TGCGCCAGCAGCTTGACCCCTCCGGAGGGCCTGAACACCGGGGAGCTGTTTTTT	CASSLTPPEGLNTGELFF	18	TRBV5-1	NA	TRBJ2-2	NA
TGTGCCAGCAGCTTAGGGTCAGGGCCCACAGATACGCAGTATTTT	CASSLGSGPTDTQYF	15	TRBV7-8	NA	TRBJ2-3	NA
TGTGCCAGCAGCCCGCCCGAGAGGGAACGTGGCTACACCTTC	CASSPPERERGYTF	14	TRBV7-9	NA	TRBJ1-2	NA
TGTGCCAGCAGCCGCGCGGGAGGGTCCAATGAGCAGTTCTTC	CASSRAGGSNEQFF	14	TRBV7-3	TRBD2	TRBJ2-1	NA
TGTGCCAGCAGCAGATCCCTAGCGGGATCCTACAATGAGCAGTTCTTC	CASSRSLAGSYNEQFF	16	TRBV11-3	TRBD2	TRBJ2-1	NA
TGCAGCGTTGGGCAGGCCGGGGAGCTGTTTTTT	CSVGQAGELFF	11	TRBV29-1	NA	TRBJ2-2	NA
TGTGCCAGCAGCTTAGTTCACACGGAGACCCAGTACTTC	CASSLVHTETQYF	13	TRBV7-9	NA	TRBJ2-5	NA
TGTGCCAGCAGTTCCGCGGGGGGTAGAGGAAACACCATATATTTT	CASSSAGGRGNTIYF	15	TRBV28	NA	TRBJ1-3	NA
TGCGCCAGCAGCTTATGGGTGGAGGGCTACGAGCAGTACTTC	CASSLWVEGYEQYF	14	TRBV5-1	NA	TRBJ2-7	NA
TGTGCCAGTAGTACTGACAGGGCACATAGCAATCAGCCCCAGCATTTT	CASSTDRAHSNQPQHF	16	TRBV19	TRBD1	TRBJ1-5	NA
TGTGCCAGCAGCTTAGCAGGAGGCAATCAGCCCCAGCATTTT	CASSLAGGNQPQHF	14	TRBV7-9	NA	TRBJ1-5	NA
TGTGCCACCTTAGGGGCAGATACGCAGTATTTT	CATLGADTQYF	11	TRBV2	NA	TRBJ2-3	once
TGCGCCAGCAGCTTGGCCACAGGGGGCTCGGGGGGCGAGCAGTACTTC	CASSLATGGSGGEQYF	16	TRBV5-1	TRBD1	TRBJ2-7	NA
TGTGCCAGTAGTATAACGTCCCAGGCTGGCGGGGAGCTGTTTTTT	CASSITSQAGGELFF	15	TRBV19	NA	TRBJ2-2	NA
TGTGCCAGCAGCAAAGCGGGACTCGACAACAATGAGCAGTTCTTC	CASSKAGLDNNEQFF	15	TRBV21-1	NA	TRBJ2-1	NA
TGTGCCAGCTCACCCCTCAAACTAGCGGGATCGAACACCGGGGAGCTGTTTTTT	CASSPLKLAGSNTGELFF	18	TRBV18	TRBD2	TRBJ2-2	NA
TGTGCCATCTCGGCGGGTAGCACAGATACGCAGTATTTT	CAISAGSTDTQYF	13	TRBV10-3	NA	TRBJ2-3	NA
TGTGCCAGCAGCCCCTCTTGGACAGAGCAGGTCGAGCAGTACTTC	CASSPSWTEQVEQYF	15	TRBV7-9	NA	TRBJ2-7	once
TGTGCCAGCAGCTCAACCGGCGGCCTCCTGTACGAGCAGTACTTC	CASSSTGGLLYEQYF	15	TRBV5-6	NA	TRBJ2-7	NA
TGCAGTGCTAGTATTGGCACCGAGCAGTACTTC	CSASIGTEQYF	11	TRBV20-1	NA	TRBJ2-7	NA
TGTGCTAGTGGTTCAAGGACAGGGCCCAACCCGAATGGCTACACCTTC	CASGSRTGPNPNGYTF	16	TRBV12-5	TRBD1	TRBJ1-2	once
TGTGCCAGCAGCTTATGGGGACTAGCGGGAGATAGAGATACGCAGTATTTT	CASSLWGLAGDRDTQYF	17	TRBV11-2	TRBD2	TRBJ2-3	once
TGTGCCAGCAGTGTATCACTAGCGGGCCAAGAGACCCAGTACTTC	CASSVSLAGQETQYF	15	TRBV7-8	TRBD2	TRBJ2-5	NA
TGTGCCACCAGCAGAGATCGGGGGGAAAAACTGTTTTTT	CATSRDRGEKLFF	13	TRBV15	NA	TRBJ1-4	NA
TGTGCCAGCAGCTTAGCAGGTCGTCTGGTTTGGGGGACTGGGAACACCATATATTTT	CASSLAGRLVWGTGNTIYF	19	TRBV7-8	NA	TRBJ1-3	NA
TGTGCCAGCAGGGGAGACCTAGCAGATACGCAGTATTTT	CASRGDLADTQYF	13	TRBV2	NA	TRBJ2-3	NA
TGTGCCAGCAGGTCCGGGACTGAAGCTTTCTTT	CASRSGTEAFF	11	TRBV6-5	NA	TRBJ1-1	NA
TGTGCCAGCAGCCTCATTGACTTCGCTAGCACAGATACGCAGTATTTT	CASSLIDFASTDTQYF	16	TRBV7-9	NA	TRBJ2-3	NA
TGTGCCAGCGGGGGGGGAAGGGGCTACACCTTC	CASGGGRGYTF	11	TRBV25-1	NA	TRBJ1-2	NA
TGTGCCAGCAGTCCCCGACAGGGGCTCTCTGGGGCCAACGTCCTGACTTTC	CASSPRQGLSGANVLTF	17	TRBV27	TRBD1	TRBJ2-6	NA
TGTGCCAGCAGCTTAAGTGGGACAGGCCCTTACGAGCAGTACTTC	CASSLSGTGPYEQYF	15	TRBV7-3	TRBD1	TRBJ2-7	NA
TGTGCCAGCAGCTTAGGGCTAGCGGGAGACCTCTTCTCCTACGAGCAGTACTTC	CASSLGLAGDLFSYEQYF	18	TRBV11-2	TRBD2	TRBJ2-7	NA
TGTGCCAGTAGAACACAGGGGGACACCGGGGAGCTGTTTTTT	CASRTQGDTGELFF	14	TRBV19	TRBD1	TRBJ2-2	NA